Sequencing of this T cell receptor (beta chain) was carried out in a study of neurological immune-mediated disorders (dated by TCRdb to about 2019). Study-level background: Of the approximately 34 multiple sclerosis patients, around 30 had relapsing-remitting MS and 3 had secondary progressive MS. Alongside PBMC samples, the set of 106 TCR-beta libraries contained longitudinal samples, technical triplicates, and paired CD4+ and CD8+ T-cell subsets that had been sorted. Using UMI-based sequencing, the study compared peripheral blood TCR-beta repertoires from patients with HTLV-I-associated myelopathy (HAM/TSP), patients with multiple sclerosis, and healthy controls. The cohort comprised roughly 70 subjects: around 15 HAM/TSP patients, 35 or so multiple sclerosis patients and approximately 20 healthy controls. Study-wide findings and limitations: Expanded clones from different subjects shared no identical CDR3 amino acid sequences, which suggests that TCR-beta repertoires were private in all groups. TCR clonal expansion was highest in HAM/TSP patients and lowest in MS patients, with MS patients falling below even healthy controls. The MS cluster showed no association with clinical or MRI features, and the authors stated that larger cohorts are needed. In a phylogenetic analysis, the repertoires of 18 out of 34 MS patients fell into a single cluster of related CDR3 sequences, pointing to a possible signature at the repertoire level.

Libraries from unsorted PBMCs were made from 2 million PBMCs kept in RNAlater at -80 degrees C until RNA extraction. Multiple sclerosis patients were enrolled in a US clinical protocol evaluating disease progression by magnetic resonance imaging. Peripheral blood was subjected to Ficoll-Hypaque density gradient centrifugation to isolate PBMCs, which were then cryopreserved in liquid nitrogen. In its sample, this clonotype was seen many times. Its antigen is not yet known. No quality values exist for individual bases; no much larger clone is one base distant. cDNA synthesis used template-switch 5'RACE with a primer carrying a 10-nucleotide random unique molecular identifier tagging each TCR transcript. Over 190 million TCR-beta sequences, covering 15-18 subjects, were produced in each sequencing run. The RNeasy kit was used to extract total RNA. The KAPA Real-time Library Amplification kit was used to amplify TCR-beta VDJ regions with primers for the TCR constant region and the 5'RACE anchor. Sample indexes and Illumina adaptors were added in a first PCR, and a second PCR then increased library yield. After purification with Ampure beads, the TCR product of roughly 650 bp was size-selected on a 2% E-gel SizeSelection system. Before pooling, libraries had their quality checked on a Bioanalyzer, their concentration measured with Qubit, and their quantity determined with the Kapa Library Quantification kit. An Illumina HiSeq 2500 sequenced the libraries paired-end 2 x 150 bp. To increase sequence diversity, roughly 23-30% phiX was spiked into each library pool. Turning to the authors' computational methods: Quality-filtered reads were processed with the UMI-based MiGEC pipeline, and over 90% of raw TCR sequences were removed by the MiGEC pipeline during error correction. VDJ genes were aligned to IMGT germline references, and clonotypes were defined by unique CDR3 amino acid sequence plus V-J genes. VDJtools evaluated clonal expansion, Shannon diversity and CDR3 relatedness (CalcPairwiseDistances, ClusterSamples); CLCbio workbench built phylogenetic trees. Clones with at least 8 unique UMIs were defined as expanded, with this threshold being based on coefficient-of-variation modelling across technical triplicates. TCRdb itself trimmed the public reads at Q25 with fastp, ran MiXCR and retained productive beta chains. Rows matching on CDR3 protein sequence are summarized as one entry with the most common DNA and genes. The V and J calls, along with clone size, are taken from TCRdb and not from the paper's own processing. The sample includes under 70,000 distinct CDR3 sequences, with 3.2% observed a single time. The ten largest clones capture 4.5% to 6.5% of the sample.

Sequencing was performed on PBMCs. The source is a woman in her 50s with multiple sclerosis.

CDR3 sequence: CASSGLFSSYNEQFF. The DNA sequence is given as TGCGCCAGCAGCGGTTTATTCTCCTCCTACAATGAGCAGTTCTTC. Rearrangement joined TRBV5-1 to TRBJ2-1; no D gene is confidently identified. V and J lose 4 bases and 0 bases, and a span of 11 bases separates them. The germline V gene yields SGHRS for CDR1 and YFSETQ for CDR2. The CDR3 spans 15 residues, from the cysteine through the phenylalanine. Only CDR3 DNA remains: 45 bases, in frame from the first base.